The following is a T cell receptor (beta chain) sequence with its context. This record belongs to a study of blood T cell repertoires in COVID-19. Study details: From the United States, Italy and Spain came samples of acute and convalescent COVID-19.

The assay was immunoSEQ multiplex PCR, and TCRdb's table has in-frame clones only and misses some. Among about 280,000 clones listed, 85% to 90% were seen once. Cohorts were assigned according to the clinical history that participants reported. Symptom resolution, clearance, or two negative PCRs marked donors in Cohort 3 as recovered. Between the trimmed V and J ends, which lost 7 bases and 0 bases, there was a span of 12 bases. The CDR3 contains 14 residues. Germline CDR1 reads MNHEY; CDR2 reads SVGAGI. Input material: PBMCs or T cells enriched from blood (not recorded which). The clonotype originates from a woman aged 60-75 years who had recovered from COVID-19. The gene calls are TRBV6-5 and TRBJ1-2; D is ambiguous. The DNA of the CDR3 is TGTGCCAGCACCGAGAGGCAGACTAACTATGGCTACACCTTC. The encoded protein is CASTERQTNYGYTF.